Listed below are T cell receptor beta chains from one sample, sequenced in a study of CD8 T cells in Susac syndrome. TCRdb processed the immunoSEQ multiplex PCR reads anew with MiXCR; each CDR3 protein has one entry. The sample records some 260,000 distinct CDR3 sequences, around 83% being singletons. What was sequenced was CD8+ T cells from PBMCs. The receptor source for this set is a human donor with multiple sclerosis. The CDR3 runs from the conserved cysteine through the conserved F or W. Clone size, where shown, is once, few, many, or a class for clones that have expanded.

cdr3_aa j_call cdr3_length clone_size v_call
CASSWGPLTRGNGYTF TRBJ1-2 16 NA TRBV28
CASRGTGARETQYF TRBJ2-5 14 NA TRBV6-1
CASSLFPPENYGYTF TRBJ1-2 15 NA TRBV27
CASSLVPRTLDEQYF TRBJ2-7 15 NA TRBV5-4
CASSHRGLPEETQYF TRBJ2-5 15 NA TRBV27
CASSRETGELFF TRBJ2-2 12 NA TRBV3-1
CASRLIGTPIRPRTEAFF TRBJ1-1 18 NA TRBV6-2/TRBV6-3
CASSYGGPTYNEQFF TRBJ2-1 15 few TRBV6-1
CAWSVTGISTDTQYF TRBJ2-3 15 NA TRBV30
CASSQLPLVSEQYF TRBJ2-7 14 few TRBV4-1
CASSPPGAGDGETQYF TRBJ2-5 16 NA TRBV7-9
CASSFPGQERTYNEQFF TRBJ2-1 17 NA TRBV5-1
CASSPLLAGVGGEQYF TRBJ2-7 16 once TRBV7-8
CASSLLTRPQETQYF TRBJ2-5 15 NA TRBV5-1
CSGAIGGTYNSPLHF TRBJ1-6 15 NA TRBV29-1
CASMTGGAGELFF TRBJ2-2 13 NA TRBV5-1
CASSILRFQETQYF TRBJ2-5 14 NA TRBV21-1
CASSQETGAGKKLFF TRBJ1-4 15 NA TRBV3-1
CAISESATGVPSGANVLTF TRBJ2-6 19 NA TRBV10-3
CASSLTTVDKNIQYF TRBJ2-4 15 NA TRBV7-9
CASSPGGATGTEAFF TRBJ1-1 15 NA TRBV6-5
CASSLVELPGTGGYTDTQYF TRBJ2-3 20 few TRBV7-6
CSARGDSSYEQYF TRBJ2-7 13 NA TRBV20-1
CASSTRHSRGYTF TRBJ1-2 13 NA TRBV2
CASTEGLHYGYTF TRBJ1-2 13 NA TRBV10-2